These T cell receptor beta chains were read from a single sample in a study of blood T cell repertoires in COVID-19. Produced via immunoSEQ multiplex PCR; TCRdb's table is partial and in-frame only. The sample consists of 170,000 or so clones, over 80% of them appearing once. The sequencing sample was made of peripheral blood. The receptor set was obtained from a woman between 40 and 50 years old with COVID-19, enrolled during active disease. The CDR3 runs from the conserved cysteine through the conserved F or W. D genes are given only for firm matches. Clone size appears in some rows only: once, few, many, or a class for an expanded clone.

len	d_gene	j_gene	abundance	v_gene	CDR3nt	CDR3aa
14	TRBD1	TRBJ2-5	-	TRBV5-8	TGTGCCAGCAGCGTCGGACAGGGGGAAGAGACCCAGTACTTC	CASSVGQGEETQYF
15	TRBD2	TRBJ2-7	-	TRBV10-1	TGCGCCAGCAGTGACCCGACTAGCGGGAGCAGGGAGCAGTACTTC	CASSDPTSGSREQYF
13	-	TRBJ1-1	once	TRBV2	TGTGCCAGCAAAACGTCATGGGGGGATGGGGCTTTCTTT	CASKTSWGDGAFF
14	-	TRBJ2-7	-	TRBV28	TGTGCCAGCAGTTTTCAAAGGGGTCCCTACGAGCAGTACTTC	CASSFQRGPYEQYF
15	-	TRBJ1-1	-	TRBV6-5	TGTGCCAGCACCTCGGAAGCGGGTAAGAACACTGAAGCTTTCTTT	CASTSEAGKNTEAFF
13	-	TRBJ2-5	-	TRBV3-1/TRBV3-2	TGTGCCAGCAGCCAAGGCCCTGAGGAGACCCAGTACTTC	CASSQGPEETQYF
15	TRBD1	TRBJ1-1	-	TRBV29-1	TGCAGCGTGAGAGACCAGGGGGCGGGTAACACTGAAGCTTTCTTT	CSVRDQGAGNTEAFF
17	-	TRBJ2-7	-	TRBV3-1/TRBV3-2	TGTGCCAGCAGCCAAGATCTTAGGTTAGCGGCCGCCCGCGAGCAGTACTTC	CASSQDLRLAAAREQYF
15	-	TRBJ2-1	-	TRBV3-1/TRBV3-2	TGTGCCAGCAGCTTCGACAGATCAAGCTACAATGAGCAGTTCTTC	CASSFDRSSYNEQFF
15	TRBD2	TRBJ2-2	once	TRBV27	TGTGCCAGCAGTTTATGCCGGGAGGATCCCGGGGAGCTGTTTTTT	CASSLCREDPGELFF
12	-	TRBJ2-7	once	TRBV19	TGTGCCAGTAGTATGGGCGGGTACGAGCAGTACTTC	CASSMGGYEQYF
13	-	TRBJ2-5	-	TRBV19	TGTGCCAGTAGTGGCAGGGGTGGAGAGACCCAGTACTTC	CASSGRGGETQYF
8	-	TRBJ1-2	few	TRBV29-1	TGCAGCGACAATGGCTACACCTTC	CSDNGYTF
12	-	TRBJ2-7	-	TRBV28	TGTGCCAGCAGTTTGACAAACTACGAGCAGTACTTC	CASSLTNYEQYF
14	-	TRBJ1-5	few	TRBV3-1/TRBV3-2	TGTGCCAGCAGCCAAAGGGGGGGGAGCCAGCCCCAGCATTTT	CASSQRGGSQPQHF
16	-	TRBJ2-2	-	TRBV5-1	TGCGCCAGCAGCTTGATCGAGAGCCGTAACACCGGGGAGCTGTTTTTT	CASSLIESRNTGELFF
16	TRBD1	TRBJ1-1	once	TRBV5-1	TGCGCCAGCAGCCCTGCCGGGACAGTCTTCGTAAGGGGAGCTTTCTTT	CASSPAGTVFVRGAFF
12	-	TRBJ2-3	few	TRBV5-1	TGCGCCAGCAGACAGGGTGAAGATACGCAGTATTTT	CASRQGEDTQYF
14	TRBD1	TRBJ1-2	-	TRBV29-1	TGCAGCGTTGAACCGGACAGGGGGCACAGTGGCTACACCTTC	CSVEPDRGHSGYTF
17	TRBD2	TRBJ2-1	once	TRBV7-2	TGTGCCAGCAGCTTGACAAGCGGGAGGGCCCTCAGGAATGAGCAGTTCTTC	CASSLTSGRALRNEQFF
11	-	TRBJ1-2	-	TRBV12-3/TRBV12-4	TGTGCCAGCAGTTTTATTTATGGCTACACCTTC	CASSFIYGYTF
12	-	TRBJ2-7	once	TRBV5-1	TGCGCCAGCAGCTTGCCAGGGCGCGAGCAGTACTTC	CASSLPGREQYF
17	-	TRBJ1-4	-	TRBV4-1	TGCGCCAGCAGCCAATCGGGAGGGACTGCAACTAATGAAAAACTGTTTTTT	CASSQSGGTATNEKLFF
16	TRBD2	TRBJ2-7	-	TRBV28	TGTGCCAGCAGTGGGGGACTAGCGGGAGAGTTTTACGAGCAGTACTTC	CASSGGLAGEFYEQYF
18	-	TRBJ2-6	-	TRBV12-5	TGTGCTAGTGATGAAGGCAGACTTTTTTCCTCTGGGGCCAACGTCCTGACTTTC	CASDEGRLFSSGANVLTF
13	-	TRBJ1-2	-	TRBV10-1	TGCGCCAGCAGTGAGAACGGGAACTATGGCTACACCTTC	CASSENGNYGYTF
13	-	TRBJ2-7	once	TRBV12-3/TRBV12-4	TGTGCCAGCAGTTTAAGGGGGAACTACGAGCAGTACTTC	CASSLRGNYEQYF
14	-	TRBJ2-7	once	TRBV28	TGTGCCAGCAGTGGACAGAGTAAAACCTACGAGCAGTACTTC	CASSGQSKTYEQYF
15	TRBD1	TRBJ1-1	-	TRBV6-5	TGTGCCAGCAGTCCATCGACAGGGGTGTACACTGAAGCTTTCTTT	CASSPSTGVYTEAFF
15	TRBD2	TRBJ2-1	-	TRBV9	TGTGCCAGCAGCGTAGCGAGCGGGGGAGACAATGAGCAGTTCTTC	CASSVASGGDNEQFF
14	-	TRBJ2-7	-	TRBV9	TGTGCCAGCAGCGTAGAACAGGTCGGATACGAGCAGTACTTC	CASSVEQVGYEQYF
13	-	TRBJ1-2	-	TRBV19	TGTGCCAGTATGCCTCTGAGGGGGTCTGGCTACACCTTC	CASMPLRGSGYTF
14	TRBD1	TRBJ1-2	-	TRBV9	TGTGCCAGCAGCGTAACAGCAGGGGGGTATGGCTACACCTTC	CASSVTAGGYGYTF
13	TRBD1	TRBJ1-4	-	TRBV5-8	TGTGCCAGCAGCGGGGACAGGAGAGAAAAACTGTTTTTT	CASSGDRREKLFF
15	TRBD2	TRBJ2-3	-	TRBV2	TGTGCCAGCAGTGAGACTAGCGGGGGCACAGATACGCAGTATTTT	CASSETSGGTDTQYF
15	-	TRBJ1-1	-	TRBV28	TGTGCCACCTCCCCGATCACCTCGAGCGACGCTGAAGCTTTCTTT	CATSPITSSDAEAFF
19	-	TRBJ1-6	-	TRBV3-1/TRBV3-2	TGTGCCAGCACGAAATTACAGGGTTTGACCCTCTCCTATAATTCACCCCTCCACTTT	CASTKLQGLTLSYNSPLHF
15	-	TRBJ2-3	-	TRBV5-1	TGCGCCAGCAGGGATCTCGGGGGTGGCACAGATACGCAGTATTTT	CASRDLGGGTDTQYF
12	TRBD2	TRBJ2-7	few	TRBV10-3	TGTGCCATCAGTGGCGGGAGCCACGAGCAGTACTTC	CAISGGSHEQYF